What follows is one T cell receptor beta chain and its context. Its antigen is as yet unknown. The sample originates from a study of cytomegalovirus exposure and HLA in healthy donors. Study conclusions and caveats: An analysis done earlier found most TCR beta V segments productive about 87% or about 30% of the time.

The PCR had 60 Vbeta and 13 Jbeta primers. Only in-frame clones appear in the TCRdb table, and some are missing; sequencing was by immunoSEQ multiplex PCR. The sample shows some 200,000 clones, around 83% of them seen only once. Germline-derived CDR1 and CDR2 are SGHRS and YFSETQ. The V gene end was trimmed by 5 bases and the J gene end by 3 bases; junction bases not matched to a gene: 9. The length of the CDR3 is 17 residues. This receptor was taken from a woman between 45 and 65 years old in good health and CMV-seropositive. The genes are TRBV5-1 and TRBJ2-3, with TRBD2 matching over 13 bases. Sequencing input: PBMCs. CDR3 loop: CASRPGLAGERTDTQYF. The CDR3 nucleotides are TGCGCCAGCAGACCCGGACTAGCGGGAGAAAGGACAGATACGCAGTATTTT.